Each of the 21 T cell receptor beta chains below was sequenced from the same sample in a study of radiotherapy plus CTLA-4 blockade in lung cancer. Assay used: immunoSEQ multiplex PCR; TCRdb lists only in-frame clones, some missing. The sample has about 39,000 clones; just under 80% are singletons. Source: peripheral blood, taken from a patient treated with radiotherapy plus ipilimumab. These receptors were taken from a human donor with non-small cell lung cancer that progressed on radiotherapy plus ipilimumab.

The CDR3 coding sequence is TGCGCCAGCAGCCCAGCCCCAATAGGAAGAGGAGAGACCCAGTACTTC. This gives the protein CASSPAPIGRGETQYF. The rearrangement uses TRBV5-1 and TRBJ2-5, with D unclear. Trimming took off 4 bases at V and 4 bases at J, with 20 bases between the two ends. CDR1 SGHRS and CDR2 YFSETQ come from the germline V gene. This CDR3 has 16 residues. The full variable domain, completed using reference TRBV5-1 and TRBJ2-5, is KAGVTQTPRYLIKTRGQQVTLSCSPISGHRSVSWYQQTPGQGLQFLFEYFSETQRNKGNFPGRFSGRQFSNSRSEMNVSTLELGDSALYLCASSPAPIGRGETQYFGPGTRLLVL.

The V call is TRBV6-1, the J call TRBJ1-3; possible D gene TRBD1, 5 bases. Trimming removed 6 bases at V and 6 bases at J, with 15 bases between. The length of the CDR3 is 14 residues. Per the germline V gene, CDR1 is MNHNS and CDR2 is SASEGT. DNA for the CDR3: TGTGCCAGCAGCCCACCGGGGGGGACAAACACCATATATTTT. This sequence encodes CASSPPGGTNTIYF.

The chain links TRBV2 to TRBJ2-7; perhaps TRBD1 as D (6 bases). The V and J ends lost 6 bases and 3 bases respectively, with 12 bases between them. CDR1 is SNHLY and CDR2 is FYNNEI in the germline V gene. This CDR3 is built from 13 residues. The CDR3 DNA is TGTGCCAGCAGCTCAGGGGACGGCTACGAGCAGTACTTC. Translation gives CASSSGDGYEQYF.

The rearrangement links TRBV7-2 to TRBJ1-2; the match to TRBD1 covers 12 bases. Germline V CDR1 and CDR2: SGHTA, FQGNSA. There are 16 residues in the CDR3. V was pared by 1 base and J by 4 bases, with 4 bases of the junction left unmatched. This CDR3 reads CASSLVQGQGAYGYTF. CDR3 coding DNA: TGTGCCAGCAGCTTAGTTCAGGGACAGGGGGCCTATGGCTACACCTTC.

The chain employs TRBV7-2 and TRBJ2-5, with TRBD2 identical over 13 bases. This CDR3 is 14 amino acids long. With 5 bases clipped from V and 7 bases from J, the junction kept 4 bases outside the gene matches. Germline CDR1 SGHTA, CDR2 FQGNSA. The CDR3, as DNA: TGTGCCAGCAGCAAGACTAGCGGGGGGTTGACCCAGTACTTC. This translates into CASSKTSGGLTQYF.

This clone occurred a few times. The chain couples TRBV6-5 to TRBJ1-1; 7 bases are a match to TRBD1. From germline, CDR1 is MNHEY and CDR2 SVGAGI. CDR3 length: 13 residues. With V trimmed by 5 bases and J by 1 base, 1 base remained unmatched. The CDR3 reads CASSDRENTEAFF. CDR3 sequence (DNA): TGTGCCAGCAGTGACAGGGAGAACACTGAAGCTTTCTTT.

The chain uses TRBV11-1 and TRBJ1-1, with 7 bases fitting TRBD1. V lost 1 base to trimming and J lost 3 bases; unmatched junction nucleotides: 8. The CDR3 has 16 residues. Per germline, CDR1 SGHAT and CDR2 FQDESV (reference sequence). CDR3 sequence: CASSLGAGGWDTEAFF. CDR3 DNA: TGTGCCAGCAGCTTAGGGGCAGGGGGTTGGGACACTGAAGCTTTCTTT.

The table lists this clone with many counts. V and J are TRBV2 and TRBJ1-2; D possibly corresponds to TRBD1 (6 bases). Germline V gene lookup returns CDR1 SNHLY and CDR2 FYNNEI. The V gene lost 5 bases and the J gene lost 3 bases, with 13 bases spanning the gap. This CDR3 region has 14 residues. This chain's CDR3 is CASSLDRRDYGYTF. CDR3 bases: TGTGCCAGCAGTTTAGACAGGCGGGACTATGGCTACACCTTC.

This chain uses TRBV14 with TRBJ1-4; D is uncertain. The CDR3 totals 13 residues. The V gene lost 3 bases and the J gene lost 5 bases, with 7 bases spanning the gap. CDR1 and CDR2 from the germline V gene are SGHDN and FVKESK. The CDR3 DNA sequence: TGTGCCAGCAGCCAGACTGGAAATGAAAAACTGTTTTTT. Translated: CASSQTGNEKLFF.

V is TRBV7-2 and J is TRBJ1-5; D possibly corresponds to TRBD1 (6 bases). With 5 bases removed from V and 3 bases from J, the gap between germline ends came to 14 bases. The germline V gene has CDR1 SGHTA and CDR2 FQGNSA. This CDR3 is 15 amino acids long. CDR3 sequence: CASSQGPGTNQPQHF. In nucleotides, the CDR3 is TGTGCCAGCAGCCAGGGGCCAGGGACCAATCAGCCCCAGCATTTT. Looking up the rest from reference TRBV7-2 and TRBJ1-5 gives the full variable domain: GAGVSQSPSNKVTEKGKDVELRCDPISGHTALYWYRQSLGQGLEFLIYFQGNSAPDKSGLPSDRFSAERTGGSVSTLTIQRTQQEDSAVYLCASSQGPGTNQPQHFGDGTRLSIL.

This sequence joins TRBV19 and TRBJ1-1; D possibly corresponds to TRBD1 (6 bases). V was trimmed by 7 bases and J by 1 base, leaving 10 bases between them. Germline-derived CDR1 and CDR2 are LNHDA and SQIVND (reference sequence). This CDR3 region has 13 residues. CDR3 coding DNA: TGTGCCAGTAACCAGGGGAGGAACACTGAAGCTTTCTTT. Translation gives CASNQGRNTEAFF.

The chain links TRBV5-4 to TRBJ1-1; 8 bases align to TRBD1. The trim removed 4 bases at V and 5 bases at J, leaving 10 bases unmatched. The CDR3 covers 15 residues. CDR1 is SGHNT, CDR2 YYREEE, per germline (reference sequence). The CDR3 DNA sequence: TGTGCCAGCAGCCGACCGGGACAGGCGGGTACTGAAGCTTTCTTT. This gives the protein CASSRPGQAGTEAFF.

The chain has TRBV5-4 and TRBJ2-7; TRBD1 might be the D (6 bases). The CDR3 length is 14 residues. The germline gives CDR1 SGHNT, CDR2 YYREEE (reference sequence). Trimming removed 2 bases from V and 6 bases from J, with 15 bases in between. The CDR3 spells CASSFADSRFEQYF. CDR3 in DNA: TGTGCCAGCAGCTTTGCGGACAGCCGGTTCGAGCAGTACTTC.

The gene calls are TRBV19 and TRBJ2-5; D is undetermined. CDR3 size: 14 residues. Trimming removed 4 bases from V and 2 bases from J, with 11 bases in between. Germline V gene sequence: CDR1 LNHDA, CDR2 SQIVND (reference sequence). CDR3 in DNA: TGTGCCAGTAGTAATTACCTAATACAAGAGACCCAGTACTTC. It yields the protein CASSNYLIQETQYF.

This clone was seen a handful of times. J is TRBJ2-2 and V is TRBV10-3, with a possible D match to TRBD1 (5 bases). V lost 5 bases, J lost 6 bases, and 7 bases lay in between. In germline, CDR1 is ENHRY, CDR2 SYGVKD. This CDR3 spans 12 amino acids. The CDR3 loop is CAISRGSGELFF. The CDR3 region has the DNA TGTGCCATCAGTAGGGGTTCCGGGGAGCTGTTTTTT.

This chain links TRBV6-1 with TRBJ1-2, with 7 bases fitting TRBD1. The CDR3 has 15 residues. From germline, CDR1 is MNHNS and CDR2 SASEGT. The V segment lost 8 bases and the J segment 4 bases; nucleotides outside the gene matches: 13. In nucleotides, the CDR3 is TGTGCCAGCGGAGCCGGGACAGCGAAATCCTATGGCTACACCTTC. Its protein product is CASGAGTAKSYGYTF.

This chain connects TRBV19 to TRBJ1-1; D ambiguous. In germline, CDR1 is LNHDA, CDR2 SQIVND (reference sequence). CDR3 length equals 14 residues. V was trimmed by 6 bases and J by 4 bases, leaving 15 bases between them. The CDR3 reads CASSPTSGITEAFF. CDR3 DNA: TGTGCCAGTAGCCCCACCTCGGGAATCACTGAAGCTTTCTTT. Together with reference TRBV19 and TRBJ1-1, the CDR3 gives the full variable domain: DGGITQSPKYLFRKEGQNVTLSCEQNLNHDAMYWYRQDPGQGLRLIYYSQIVNDFQKGDIAEGYSVSREKKESFPLTVTSAQKNPTAFYLCASSPTSGITEAFFGQGTRLTVV.

This clone showed up just a few times. The chain combines TRBV6-5 with TRBJ1-2; D might be TRBD1 (5 bases). The V gene lost 5 bases and the J gene lost 3 bases, with 16 bases spanning the gap. In germline, CDR1 is MNHEY, CDR2 SVGAGI. The CDR3 runs 15 residues. CDR3 nucleotides: TGTGCCAGCAGTCCCGACTCGGGACTCTACTATGGCTACACCTTC. It codes for CASSPDSGLYYGYTF.

The CDR3 DNA sequence: TGTGCCAGCAGCTTAATAGCGGGGCCCTACGAGCAGTACTTC. It specifies CASSLIAGPYEQYF. The V call is TRBV7-8, the J call TRBJ2-7; 8 bases fit TRBD2. Germline-derived CDR1 and CDR2 are SGHVS and FQNEAQ. V was clipped by 2 bases and J by 2 bases; unmatched bases: 2. The CDR3 spans 14 residues.

This chain connects TRBV5-3 to TRBJ2-1, with 9 bases aligning to TRBD1. TRBV5-3 is given ORF status, its function remaining uncertain. The CDR3 totals 21 residues. V was clipped by 0 bases and J by 5 bases; unmatched bases: 21. The CDR3 bases are TGTGCCAGAAGCTTGGGACCCTGGACAGGGGCCCCTTCGGGGAGGAACAATGAGCAGTTCTTC. Encoded protein: CARSLGPWTGAPSGRNNEQFF.

A single count supports this clone. The chain has TRBV4-3 and TRBJ2-3; 10 nucleotides align to TRBD1. The CDR3 runs to 17 residues. Germline-derived CDR1 and CDR2 are LGHNA and YSLEER. V was clipped by 1 base and J by 5 bases; unmatched bases: 9. CDR3 amino acids: CASSQATGQGWGDTQYF. In DNA, the CDR3 is TGCGCCAGCAGCCAAGCTACGGGACAGGGGTGGGGAGATACGCAGTATTTT.